The next 8 T cell receptor beta chains were all read from a single sample in a study of blood T cell repertoires in COVID-19. The repertoire was sequenced with immunoSEQ multiplex PCR; TCRdb's copy has only in-frame clones and lacks some. Found here are 150,000 or so clones, 60% to 80% of them singletons; the top ten hold 1.9%. The specimen sequenced was peripheral blood. These TCRs come from a woman between 65 and 79 years old with acute or convalescent COVID-19.

The chain is built from TRBV5-5 and TRBJ1-2; 7 positions agree with TRBD1. Trimming cost V 2 bases and J 8 bases; bases outside gene matches: 9. This CDR3 has 14 residues. CDR1 is SGHKS, CDR2 YYEKEE, per germline (reference sequence). The DNA of the CDR3 is TGTGCCAGCAGCTTCTCGACAGGGACGGAAGGCTACACCTTC. This translates into CASSFSTGTEGYTF.

In this sample, this clone turned up once. This chain connects TRBV7-9 to TRBJ2-3; 11 nucleotides agree with TRBD2. The trim removed 6 bases at V and 2 bases at J, leaving 7 bases unmatched. The CDR3 totals 16 residues. The germline gives CDR1 SEHNR, CDR2 FQNEAQ (reference sequence). CDR3 sequence reads: CASSYSGRAYTDTQYF. In DNA, the CDR3 is TGTGCCAGCAGTTATAGCGGGAGGGCCTACACAGATACGCAGTATTTT.

This clone has just a few counts. This chain uses TRBV5-4 with TRBJ2-2, with D perhaps matching TRBD2 (5 bases). There are 14 residues in the CDR3. The germline V gene has CDR1 SGHNT and CDR2 YYREEE (reference sequence). V dropped 0 bases and J dropped 5 bases, with 8 bases sitting between them. CDR3 nucleotide sequence: TGTGCCAGCAGCTTGGCGGGATTTACCGGGGAGCTGTTTTTT. Translation gives CASSLAGFTGELFF. Drawing the rest from reference TRBV5-4 and TRBJ2-2, the complete variable domain is ETGVTQSPTHLIKTRGQQVTLRCSSQSGHNTVSWYQQALGQGPQFIFQYYREEENGRGNFPPRFSGLQFPNYSSELNVNALELDDSALYLCASSLAGFTGELFFGEGSRLTVL.

This chain links TRBV5-1 with TRBJ1-2; 9 bases are shared with TRBD1. From germline, CDR1 is SGHRS and CDR2 YFSETQ. J gave up 3 bases and V 3 bases, and 3 bases lay outside the gene matches. The CDR3 is 14 amino acids. The CDR3 region has the DNA TGCGCCAGCAGCTGGACAGGGGCGGACTATGGCTACACCTTC. Its protein is CASSWTGADYGYTF.

The table lists this clone with a few counts. CDR3: CASSRMDRGLGNQPQHF. The CDR3, as DNA: TGTGCCAGTAGTAGGATGGACAGGGGGCTCGGCAATCAGCCCCAGCATTTT. This chain joins TRBV19 and TRBJ1-5, with 11 bases matching TRBD1. Germline lookup yields CDR1 LNHDA and CDR2 SQIVND (reference sequence). The CDR3 covers 17 residues. The junction had 7 bases not matched to a gene; V was cut back by 4 bases and J by 2 bases.

This clone was detected only a few times. The chain employs TRBV5-6 and TRBJ2-7, with 8 bases that match TRBD1. Per germline, CDR1 SGHDT and CDR2 YYEEEE. The CDR3 length is 12 residues. Trimming removed 4 bases from V and 6 bases from J; junction bases left unmatched: 3. This CDR3 is CASSTGQGEQYF. CDR3 in DNA: TGTGCCAGCAGCACTGGACAGGGCGAGCAGTACTTC.

V usage is TRBV5-4 and J usage is TRBJ1-1, with D possibly TRBD1 on 5 matching bases. Deletions cut 0 bases from V and 1 base from J, with 16 bases between. Germline lookup yields CDR1 SGHNT and CDR2 YYREEE (reference sequence). This CDR3 region has 17 residues. The CDR3 loop is CASSLVGLGAKNTEAFF. CDR3 DNA: TGTGCCAGCAGCTTGGTCGGTTTAGGGGCAAAGAACACTGAAGCTTTCTTT.

The chain uses TRBV4-2 and TRBJ2-7, with 11 bases aligning to TRBD2. Germline V gives CDR1 LGHNA, CDR2 YNFKEQ. CDR3 size: 16 residues. V lost 3 bases, J lost 3 bases, and 7 bases stayed unmatched. This CDR3 reads CASSQELAGGRYEQYF. The CDR3 DNA sequence: TGTGCCAGCAGCCAGGAGCTAGCGGGAGGACGCTACGAGCAGTACTTC.